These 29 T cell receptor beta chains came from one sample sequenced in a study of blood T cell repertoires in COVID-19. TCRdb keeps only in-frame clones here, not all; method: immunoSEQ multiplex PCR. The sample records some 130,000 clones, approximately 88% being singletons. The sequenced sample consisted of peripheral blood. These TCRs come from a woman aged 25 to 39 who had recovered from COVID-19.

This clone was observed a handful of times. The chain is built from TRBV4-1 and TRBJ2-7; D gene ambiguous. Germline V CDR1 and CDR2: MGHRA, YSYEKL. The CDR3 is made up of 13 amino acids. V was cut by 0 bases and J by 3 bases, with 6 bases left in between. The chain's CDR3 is CASSQDTYYEQYF. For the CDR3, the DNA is TGCGCCAGCAGCCAAGATACATACTACGAGCAGTACTTC.

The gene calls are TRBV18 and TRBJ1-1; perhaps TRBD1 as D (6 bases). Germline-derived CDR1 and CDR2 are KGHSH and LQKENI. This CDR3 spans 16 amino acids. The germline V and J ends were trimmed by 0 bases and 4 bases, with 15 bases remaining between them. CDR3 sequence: CASSPPNRAFFTEAFF. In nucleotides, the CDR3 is TGTGCCAGCTCACCACCCAACAGGGCTTTTTTCACTGAAGCTTTCTTT.

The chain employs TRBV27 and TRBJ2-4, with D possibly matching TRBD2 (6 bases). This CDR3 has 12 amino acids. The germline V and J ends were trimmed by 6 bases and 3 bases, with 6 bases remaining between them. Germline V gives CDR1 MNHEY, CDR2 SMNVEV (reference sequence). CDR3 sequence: CASRGGKNIQYF. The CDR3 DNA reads TGTGCCAGCAGGGGGGGCAAAAACATTCAGTACTTC.

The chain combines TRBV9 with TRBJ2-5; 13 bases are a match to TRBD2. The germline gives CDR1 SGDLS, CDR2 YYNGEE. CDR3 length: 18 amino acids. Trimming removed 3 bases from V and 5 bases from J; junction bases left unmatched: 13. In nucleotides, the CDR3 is TGTGCCAGCAGCGAGGGGAAGGGGACTAGCGGGGTAGGTGAGACCCAGTACTTC. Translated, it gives CASSEGKGTSGVGETQYF. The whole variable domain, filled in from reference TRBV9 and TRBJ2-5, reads DSGVTQTPKHLITATGQRVTLRCSPRSGDLSVYWYQQSLDQGLQFLIQYYNGEERAKGNILERFSAQQFPDLHSELNLSSLELGDSALYFCASSEGKGTSGVGETQYFGPGTRLLVL.

The CDR3 spells CASSLGLADAYEQYF. The CDR3 bases are TGTGCCAGTAGTCTTGGACTAGCGGACGCCTACGAGCAGTACTTC. This chain uses TRBV19 with TRBJ2-7; 10 nucleotides match TRBD2. The J segment lost 2 bases and the V segment lost 5 bases, leaving 6 bases of the junction unmatched. Looked up from germline, CDR1 is LNHDA and CDR2 is SQIVND (reference sequence). The CDR3 is 15 amino acids.

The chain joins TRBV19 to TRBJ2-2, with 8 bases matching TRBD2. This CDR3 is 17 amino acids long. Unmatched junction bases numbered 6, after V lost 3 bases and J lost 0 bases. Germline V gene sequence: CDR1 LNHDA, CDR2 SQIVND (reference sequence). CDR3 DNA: TGTGCCAGTAGTATCAGAGTAGCGGGGACGAACACCGGGGAGCTGTTTTTT. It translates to CASSIRVAGTNTGELFF. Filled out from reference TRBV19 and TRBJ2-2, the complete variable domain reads DGGITQSPKYLFRKEGQNVTLSCEQNLNHDAMYWYRQDPGQGLRLIYYSQIVNDFQKGDIAEGYSVSREKKESFPLTVTSAQKNPTAFYLCASSIRVAGTNTGELFFGEGSRLTVL.

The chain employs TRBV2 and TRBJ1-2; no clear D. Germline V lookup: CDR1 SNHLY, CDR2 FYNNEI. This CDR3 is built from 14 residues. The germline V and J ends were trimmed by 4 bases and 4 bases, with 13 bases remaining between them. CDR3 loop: CASSGNARTYGYTF. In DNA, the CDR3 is TGTGCCAGCAGTGGAAACGCGAGAACCTATGGCTACACCTTC.

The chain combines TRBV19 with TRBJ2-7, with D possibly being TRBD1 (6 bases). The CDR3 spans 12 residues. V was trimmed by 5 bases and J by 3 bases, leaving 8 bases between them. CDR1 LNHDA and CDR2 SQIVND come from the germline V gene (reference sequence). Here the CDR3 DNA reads TGTGCCAGTAGTCCGACAGGCTACGAGCAGTACTTC. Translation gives CASSPTGYEQYF.

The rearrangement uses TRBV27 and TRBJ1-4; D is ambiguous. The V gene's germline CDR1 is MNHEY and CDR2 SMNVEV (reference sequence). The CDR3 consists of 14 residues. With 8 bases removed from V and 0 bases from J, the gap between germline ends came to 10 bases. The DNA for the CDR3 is TGTGCCAGCGGGTGGCGGGCAACTAATGAAAAACTGTTTTTT. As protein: CASGWRATNEKLFF.

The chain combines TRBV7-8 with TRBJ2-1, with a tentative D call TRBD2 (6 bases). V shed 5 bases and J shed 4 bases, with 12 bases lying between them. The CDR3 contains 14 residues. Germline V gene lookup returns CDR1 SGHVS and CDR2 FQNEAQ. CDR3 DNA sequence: TGTGCCAGCAGCCCTCTCGGGGGTTACAATGAGCAGTTCTTC. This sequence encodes CASSPLGGYNEQFF. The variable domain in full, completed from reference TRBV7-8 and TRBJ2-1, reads GAGVSQSPRYKVAKRGQDVALRCDPISGHVSLFWYQQALGQGPEFLTYFQNEAQLDKSGLPSDRFFAERPEGSVSTLKIQRTQQEDSAVYLCASSPLGGYNEQFFGPGTRLTVL.

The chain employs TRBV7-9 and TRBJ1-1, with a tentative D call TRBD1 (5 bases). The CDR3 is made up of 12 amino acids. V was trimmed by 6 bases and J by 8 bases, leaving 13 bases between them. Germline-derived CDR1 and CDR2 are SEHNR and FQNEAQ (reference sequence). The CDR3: CASSRTEGEAFF. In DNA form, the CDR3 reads TGTGCCAGCAGTCGGACGGAGGGGGAAGCTTTCTTT.

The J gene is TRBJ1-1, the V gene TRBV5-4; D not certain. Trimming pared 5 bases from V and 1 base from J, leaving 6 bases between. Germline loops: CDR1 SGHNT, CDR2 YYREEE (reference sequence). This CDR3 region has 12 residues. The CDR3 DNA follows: TGTGCCAGCAGTACTCAGAACACTGAAGCTTTCTTT. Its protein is CASSTQNTEAFF.

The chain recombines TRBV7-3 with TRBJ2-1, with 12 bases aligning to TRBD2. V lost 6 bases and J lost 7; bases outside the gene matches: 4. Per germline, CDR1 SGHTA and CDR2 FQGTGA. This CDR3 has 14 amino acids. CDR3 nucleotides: TGTGCCAGCAGACGGACTAGCGGGACAAATGAGCAGTTCTTC. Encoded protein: CASRRTSGTNEQFF.

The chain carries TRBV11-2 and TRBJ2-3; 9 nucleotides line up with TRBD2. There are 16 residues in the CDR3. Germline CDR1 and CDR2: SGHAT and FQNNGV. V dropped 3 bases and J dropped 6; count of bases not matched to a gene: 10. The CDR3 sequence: CASSLPLAGVRDTQYF. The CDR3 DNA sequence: TGTGCCAGCAGCTTGCCGTTAGCGGGGGTACGGGATACGCAGTATTTT.

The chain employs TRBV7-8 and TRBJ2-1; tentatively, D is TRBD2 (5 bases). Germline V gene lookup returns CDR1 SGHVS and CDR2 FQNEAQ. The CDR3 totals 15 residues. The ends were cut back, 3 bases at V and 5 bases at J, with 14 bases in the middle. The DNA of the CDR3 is TGTGCCAGCAGCTTCAAAGCCCGGGGTGACAATGAGCAGTTCTTC. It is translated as CASSFKARGDNEQFF.

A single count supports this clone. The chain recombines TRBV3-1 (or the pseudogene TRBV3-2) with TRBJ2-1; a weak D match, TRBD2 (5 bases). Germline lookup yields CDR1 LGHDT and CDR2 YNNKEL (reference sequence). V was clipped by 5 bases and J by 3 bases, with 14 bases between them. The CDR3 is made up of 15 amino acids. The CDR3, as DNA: TGTGCCAGCAGCGGAGGACTGGAAAACTACAATGAGCAGTTCTTC. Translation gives CASSGGLENYNEQFF.

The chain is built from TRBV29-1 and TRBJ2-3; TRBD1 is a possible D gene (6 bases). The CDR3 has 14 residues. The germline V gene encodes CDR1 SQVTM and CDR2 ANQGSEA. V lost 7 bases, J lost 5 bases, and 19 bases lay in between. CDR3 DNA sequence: TGCAGCGGGTCAACAAGGGGGAGAGGAGATACGCAGTATTTT. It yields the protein CSGSTRGRGDTQYF.

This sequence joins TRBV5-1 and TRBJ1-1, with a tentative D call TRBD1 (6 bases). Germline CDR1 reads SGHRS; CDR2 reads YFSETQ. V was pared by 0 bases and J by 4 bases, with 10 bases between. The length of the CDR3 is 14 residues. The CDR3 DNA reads TGCGCCAGCAGCTTGGAAGGGGGTCCCACTGAAGCTTTCTTT. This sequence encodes CASSLEGGPTEAFF.

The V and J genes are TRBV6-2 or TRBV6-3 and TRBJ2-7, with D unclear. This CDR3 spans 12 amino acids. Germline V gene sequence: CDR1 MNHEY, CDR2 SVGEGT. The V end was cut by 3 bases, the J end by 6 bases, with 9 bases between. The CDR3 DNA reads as TGTGCCAGCAGTTATTCCCAGGTCGAGCAGTACTTC. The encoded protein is CASSYSQVEQYF.

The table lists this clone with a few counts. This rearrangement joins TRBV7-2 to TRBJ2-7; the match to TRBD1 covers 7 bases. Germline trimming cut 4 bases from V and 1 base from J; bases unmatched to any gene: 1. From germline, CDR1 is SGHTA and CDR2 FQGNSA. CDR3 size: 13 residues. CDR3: CASSWDRSYEQYF. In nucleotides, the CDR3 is TGTGCCAGCAGCTGGGACAGATCCTACGAGCAGTACTTC.

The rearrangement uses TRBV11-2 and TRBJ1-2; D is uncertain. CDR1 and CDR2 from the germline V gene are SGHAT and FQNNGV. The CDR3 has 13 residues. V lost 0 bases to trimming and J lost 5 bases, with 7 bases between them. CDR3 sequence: CASSLDQLYGYTF. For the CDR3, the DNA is TGTGCCAGCAGCTTAGATCAGTTGTATGGCTACACCTTC.

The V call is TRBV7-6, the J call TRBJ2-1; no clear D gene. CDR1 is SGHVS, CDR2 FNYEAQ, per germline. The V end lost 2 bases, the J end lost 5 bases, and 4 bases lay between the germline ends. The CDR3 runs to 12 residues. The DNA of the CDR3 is TGTGCCAGCAGCTTAACGGACAATGAGCAGTTCTTC. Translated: CASSLTDNEQFF.

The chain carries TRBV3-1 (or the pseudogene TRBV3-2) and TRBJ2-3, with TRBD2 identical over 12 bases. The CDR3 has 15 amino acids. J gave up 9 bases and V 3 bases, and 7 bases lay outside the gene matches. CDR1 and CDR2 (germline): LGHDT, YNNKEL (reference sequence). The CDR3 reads CASSHLAGGPWTQYF. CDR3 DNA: TGTGCCAGCAGCCACCTAGCGGGAGGGCCCTGGACGCAGTATTTT.

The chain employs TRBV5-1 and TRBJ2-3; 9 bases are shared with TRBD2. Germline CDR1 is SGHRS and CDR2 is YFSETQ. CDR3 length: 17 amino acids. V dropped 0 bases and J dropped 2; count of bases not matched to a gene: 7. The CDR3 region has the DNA TGCGCCAGCAGCTTGGAGGTAGCGGGAGCTCCCACAGATACGCAGTATTTT. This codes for CASSLEVAGAPTDTQYF.

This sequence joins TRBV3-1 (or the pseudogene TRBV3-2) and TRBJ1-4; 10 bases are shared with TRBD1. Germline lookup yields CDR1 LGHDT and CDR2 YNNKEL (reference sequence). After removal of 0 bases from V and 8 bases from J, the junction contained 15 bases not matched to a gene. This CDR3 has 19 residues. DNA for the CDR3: TGTGCCAGCAGCCAAGATATGGGACAGGGGAATCGTAGGGGCGAAAAACTGTTTTTT. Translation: CASSQDMGQGNRRGEKLFF.

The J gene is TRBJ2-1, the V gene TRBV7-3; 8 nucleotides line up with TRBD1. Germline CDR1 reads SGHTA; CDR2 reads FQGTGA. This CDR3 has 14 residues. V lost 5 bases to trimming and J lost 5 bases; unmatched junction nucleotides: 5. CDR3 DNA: TGTGCCAGCAGCGTTGGACAGGGTAACAATGAGCAGTTCTTC. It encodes CASSVGQGNNEQFF.

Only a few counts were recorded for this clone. This CDR3 is CASRPSPVDTQYF. The CDR3 nucleotides read TGTGCCAGTAGGCCTTCCCCAGTAGATACGCAGTATTTT. J is TRBJ2-3 and V is TRBV19; D call uncertain. The germline CDR1 and CDR2 sequences are LNHDA and SQIVND (reference sequence). This CDR3 spans 13 amino acids. Trimming shortened V by 6 bases and J by 5 bases, and 12 bases separated the two germline ends.

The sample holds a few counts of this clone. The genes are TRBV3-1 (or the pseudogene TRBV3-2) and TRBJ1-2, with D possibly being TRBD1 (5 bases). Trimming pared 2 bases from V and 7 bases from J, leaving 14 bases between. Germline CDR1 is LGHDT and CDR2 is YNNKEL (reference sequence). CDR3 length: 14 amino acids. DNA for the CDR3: TGTGCCAGCAGCCAAAAACCCGGACAAAGTGGCTACACCTTC. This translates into CASSQKPGQSGYTF.

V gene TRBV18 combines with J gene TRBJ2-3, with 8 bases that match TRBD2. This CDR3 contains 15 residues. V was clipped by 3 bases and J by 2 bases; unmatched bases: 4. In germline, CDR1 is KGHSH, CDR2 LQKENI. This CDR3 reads CASSPDSGTTDTQYF. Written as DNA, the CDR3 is TGTGCCAGCTCACCGGATAGCGGGACCACAGATACGCAGTATTTT.